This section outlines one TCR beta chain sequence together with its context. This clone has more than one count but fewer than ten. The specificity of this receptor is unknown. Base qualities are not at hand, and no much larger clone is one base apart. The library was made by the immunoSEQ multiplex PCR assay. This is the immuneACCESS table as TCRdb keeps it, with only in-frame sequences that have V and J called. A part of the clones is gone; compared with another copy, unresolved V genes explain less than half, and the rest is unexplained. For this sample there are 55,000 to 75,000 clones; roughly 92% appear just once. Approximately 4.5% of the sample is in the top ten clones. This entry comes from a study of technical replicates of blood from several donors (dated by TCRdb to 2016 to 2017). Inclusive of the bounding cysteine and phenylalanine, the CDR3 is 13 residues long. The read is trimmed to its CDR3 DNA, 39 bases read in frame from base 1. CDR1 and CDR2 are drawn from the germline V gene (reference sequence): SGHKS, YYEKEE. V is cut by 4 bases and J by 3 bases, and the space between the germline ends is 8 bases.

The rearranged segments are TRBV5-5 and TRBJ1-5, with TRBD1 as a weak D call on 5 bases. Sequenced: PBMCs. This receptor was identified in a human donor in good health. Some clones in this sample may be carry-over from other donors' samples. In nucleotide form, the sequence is TGTGCCAGCAGCGCGGACACCAATCAGCCCCAGCATTTT. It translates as CASSADTNQPQHF.